The next 9 T cell receptor beta chains were all read from a single sample in a study of blood T cell repertoires in COVID-19. The data were produced by immunoSEQ multiplex PCR, yet TCRdb's version contains in-frame clones alone and is incomplete. The sample yields 95,000 to 150,000 clones, roughly 88% seen once. Sequenced material: peripheral blood. These receptors were taken from a man in his forties with acute or convalescent COVID-19.

This chain joins TRBV11-3 and TRBJ1-1; TRBD1 aligns across 7 bases. This CDR3 spans 13 amino acids. Germline loops: CDR1 SGHNT, CDR2 YENEEA. The J segment lost 1 base and the V segment lost 4 bases, leaving 0 bases of the junction unmatched. CDR3 sequence (DNA): TGTGCCAGCAGCTGGACAGGGAACACTGAAGCTTTCTTT. Translating gives CASSWTGNTEAFF.

This clone showed up just once. CDR3: CASSIEGLAGGPVYNEQFF. CDR3 sequence (DNA): TGTGCCAGTAGTATAGAGGGACTAGCGGGAGGGCCTGTCTACAATGAGCAGTTCTTC. This chain joins TRBV19 and TRBJ2-1, with 16 bases that match TRBD2. The CDR3 extends over 19 amino acids. Germline lookup yields CDR1 LNHDA and CDR2 SQIVND (reference sequence). V shed 0 bases, J shed 3 bases, and the junction held 5 bases outside the gene matches.

This rearrangement joins TRBV4-1 to TRBJ1-4; a possible D gene is TRBD1 (6 bases). The ends were cut back, 3 bases at V and 2 bases at J, with 19 bases in the middle. CDR1 is MGHRA, CDR2 YSYEKL, per germline. The CDR3 sequence is 18 residues long. The CDR3 loop is CASSQGRGPGVTNEKLFF. CDR3 in DNA: TGCGCCAGCAGCCAGGGCAGGGGCCCCGGTGTTACTAATGAAAAACTGTTTTTT.

The V and J genes are TRBV19 and TRBJ1-3; D gene unclear. Germline CDR1 LNHDA, CDR2 SQIVND (reference sequence). This CDR3 is 16 amino acids long. V lost 3 bases, J lost 0 bases, and 12 bases lay in between. The CDR3 reads CASSIPGPSSGNTIYF. In DNA, the CDR3 is TGTGCCAGTAGTATTCCTGGGCCCAGCTCTGGAAACACCATATATTTT.

The genes are TRBV24-1 and TRBJ2-7; TRBD1 matches 8 bases. Germline values: CDR1 KGHDR, CDR2 SFDVKD. The CDR3 spans 16 residues. The V segment lost 3 bases and the J segment 2 bases; nucleotides outside the gene matches: 8. Written as DNA, the CDR3 is TGTGCCACCAGTGATAGACAGGGGATGTCGCCCTACGAGCAGTACTTC. Residues: CATSDRQGMSPYEQYF.

In its sample, this clone was seen a few times. The V call is TRBV7-9, the J call TRBJ1-1; no firm D call. V was cut by 0 bases and J by 7 bases, with 6 bases left in between. From germline, CDR1 is SEHNR and CDR2 FQNEAQ (reference sequence). This CDR3 contains 12 residues. CDR3 region: CASSLAGNEAFF. Here the CDR3 DNA reads TGTGCCAGCAGCTTAGCCGGGAATGAAGCTTTCTTT.

The chain uses TRBV5-6 and TRBJ2-5; 7 positions match TRBD1. V shed 4 bases and J 1 base; nucleotides not matched to a gene: 10. Germline V gene data show CDR1 as SGHDT and CDR2 as YYEEEE. The CDR3 contains 16 residues. The CDR3 coding sequence is TGTGCCAGCAGCCGGGCAGGACAGGCGGGCCAAGAGACCCAGTACTTC. It specifies CASSRAGQAGQETQYF.

The chain links TRBV30 to TRBJ1-4; 7 nucleotides match TRBD1. Germline V gene data show CDR1 as GTSNPN and CDR2 as SVGIG (reference sequence). The CDR3 loop spans 15 amino acids. J lost 6 bases, V lost 6 bases, and 13 bases had no gene match. Written as DNA, the CDR3 is TGTGCCTGCCCGAGCCTCCGGGACAGTCATGAAAAACTGTTTTTT. It is translated as CACPSLRDSHEKLFF.

The chain combines TRBV5-1 with TRBJ1-3; D is possibly TRBD1 (5 bases). The V end lost 4 bases, the J end lost 3 bases, and 8 bases lay between the germline ends. This CDR3 region has 13 residues. Germline CDR1 reads SGHRS; CDR2 reads YFSETQ. The CDR3 nucleotides read TGCGCCAGCAGCCCAGACAGTGGAAACACCATATATTTT. Residues: CASSPDSGNTIYF.